This T cell receptor beta chain is from a study of molecular identifiers for immune sequencing clone quantification. As previously described, bulk TCR libraries were made using listed TCR primers. TCRdb redid the calling of the PCR reads with MiXCR, one entry per CDR3 protein. The sample shows fewer than 350,000 distinct CDR3 sequences, 20% to 25% of them seen only once. With 1 base removed from V and 3 bases from J, the gap between germline ends came to 16 bases. This CDR3 region has 17 residues. Germline V gene sequence: CDR1 SGHRS, CDR2 YFSETQ. The receptor comes from a human donor in good health. Some libraries in this study had Jurkat cell RNA spiked in. The chain is built from TRBV5-1 and TRBJ2-2, with D possibly being TRBD1 or TRBD2 (6 bases each). The sample taken for sequencing was naive CD8+ T cells from blood, with Jurkat cell RNA spiked in. Subset defined: FACS-sorted CD8+CD4-CCR7+CD45RA+ naive T cells. CDR3 in amino acids: CASSLMSSGADTGELFF. The CDR3, as DNA: TGCGCCAGCAGCTTGATGTCATCGGGGGCTGACACCGGGGAGCTGTTTTTT.